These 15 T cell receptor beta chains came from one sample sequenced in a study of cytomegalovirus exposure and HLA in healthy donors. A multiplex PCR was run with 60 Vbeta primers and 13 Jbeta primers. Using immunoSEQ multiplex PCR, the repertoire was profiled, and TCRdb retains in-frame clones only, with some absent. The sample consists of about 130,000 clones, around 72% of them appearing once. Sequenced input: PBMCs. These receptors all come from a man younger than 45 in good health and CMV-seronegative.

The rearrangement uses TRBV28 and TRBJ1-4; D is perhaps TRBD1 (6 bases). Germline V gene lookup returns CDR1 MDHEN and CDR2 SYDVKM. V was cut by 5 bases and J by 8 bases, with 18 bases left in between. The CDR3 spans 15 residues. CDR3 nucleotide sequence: TGTGCCAGCAGTGAAACAGGGTTGGGCGGGGAAAAACTGTTTTTT. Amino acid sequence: CASSETGLGGEKLFF.

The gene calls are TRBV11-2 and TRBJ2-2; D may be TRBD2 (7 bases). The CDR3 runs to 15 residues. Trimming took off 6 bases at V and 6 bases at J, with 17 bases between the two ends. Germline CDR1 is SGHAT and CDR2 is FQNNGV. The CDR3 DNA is TGTGCCAGCAGTCTTGGGGGGGGCTACCCCGGGGAGCTGTTTTTT. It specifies CASSLGGGYPGELFF.

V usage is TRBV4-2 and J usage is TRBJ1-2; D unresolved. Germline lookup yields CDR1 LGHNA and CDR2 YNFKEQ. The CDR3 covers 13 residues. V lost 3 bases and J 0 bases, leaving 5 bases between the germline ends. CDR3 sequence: CASSQLTNYGYTF. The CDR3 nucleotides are TGTGCCAGCAGCCAGTTAACTAACTATGGCTACACCTTC.

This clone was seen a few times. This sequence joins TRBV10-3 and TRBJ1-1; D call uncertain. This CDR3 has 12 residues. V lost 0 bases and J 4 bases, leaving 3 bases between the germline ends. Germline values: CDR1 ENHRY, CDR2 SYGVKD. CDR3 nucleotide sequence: TGTGCCATCAGTGAGTCCAGCACTGAAGCTTTCTTT. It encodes CAISESSTEAFF.

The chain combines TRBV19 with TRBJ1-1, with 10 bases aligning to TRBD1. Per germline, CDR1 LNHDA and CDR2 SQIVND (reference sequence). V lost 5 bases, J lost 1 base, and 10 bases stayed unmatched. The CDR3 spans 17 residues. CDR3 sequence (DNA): TGTGCCAGTAGTTCACTGGGACAGGGGTATTGGAACACTGAAGCTTTCTTT. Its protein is CASSSLGQGYWNTEAFF.

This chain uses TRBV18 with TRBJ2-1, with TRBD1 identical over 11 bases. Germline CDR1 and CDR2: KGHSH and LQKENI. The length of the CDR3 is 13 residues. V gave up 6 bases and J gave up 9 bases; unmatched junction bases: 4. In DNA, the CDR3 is TGTGCCAGCTCCGGACAGGGGGCGGGTGAGCAGTTCTTC. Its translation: CASSGQGAGEQFF.

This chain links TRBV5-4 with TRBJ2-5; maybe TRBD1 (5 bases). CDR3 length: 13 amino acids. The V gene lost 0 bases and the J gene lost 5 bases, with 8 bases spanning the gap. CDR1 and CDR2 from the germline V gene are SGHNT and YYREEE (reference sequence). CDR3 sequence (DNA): TGTGCCAGCAGCTTGGAGGGGTATGAGACCCAGTACTTC. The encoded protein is CASSLEGYETQYF. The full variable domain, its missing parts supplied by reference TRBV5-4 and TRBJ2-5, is ETGVTQSPTHLIKTRGQQVTLRCSSQSGHNTVSWYQQALGQGPQFIFQYYREEENGRGNFPPRFSGLQFPNYSSELNVNALELDDSALYLCASSLEGYETQYFGPGTRLLVL.

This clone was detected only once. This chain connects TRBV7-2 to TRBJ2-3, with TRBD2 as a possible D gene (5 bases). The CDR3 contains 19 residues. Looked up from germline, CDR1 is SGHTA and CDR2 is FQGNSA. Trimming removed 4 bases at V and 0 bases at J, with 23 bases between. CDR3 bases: TGTGCCAGCAGCTCTCGGACTCGTCCCGGCACCGCTAGCACAGATACGCAGTATTTT. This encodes CASSSRTRPGTASTDTQYF.

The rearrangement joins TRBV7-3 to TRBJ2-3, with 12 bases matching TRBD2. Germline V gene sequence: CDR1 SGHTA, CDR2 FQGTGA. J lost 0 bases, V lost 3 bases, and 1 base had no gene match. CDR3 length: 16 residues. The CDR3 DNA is TGTGCCAGCAGCTTGCTAGCGGGGGGGAGCACAGATACGCAGTATTTT. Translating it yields CASSLLAGGSTDTQYF.

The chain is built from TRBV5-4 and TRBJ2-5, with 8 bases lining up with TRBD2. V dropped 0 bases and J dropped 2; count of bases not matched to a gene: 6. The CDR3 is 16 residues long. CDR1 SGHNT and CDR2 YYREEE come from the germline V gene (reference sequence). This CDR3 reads CASSLGGTSGQETQYF. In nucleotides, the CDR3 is TGTGCCAGCAGCTTGGGGGGGACTAGTGGGCAAGAGACCCAGTACTTC.

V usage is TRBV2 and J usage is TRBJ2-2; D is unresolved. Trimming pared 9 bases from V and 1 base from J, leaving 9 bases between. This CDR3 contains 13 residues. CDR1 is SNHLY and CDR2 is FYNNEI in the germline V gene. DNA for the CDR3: TGTGCCAGTCAGACGGGGAACACCGGGGAGCTGTTTTTT. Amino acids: CASQTGNTGELFF.

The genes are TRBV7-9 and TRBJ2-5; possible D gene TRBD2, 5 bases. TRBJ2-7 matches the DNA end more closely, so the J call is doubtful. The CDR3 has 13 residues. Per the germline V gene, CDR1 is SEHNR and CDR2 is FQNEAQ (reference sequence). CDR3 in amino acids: CASRDWKTGEQYF. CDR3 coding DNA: TGTGCCAGCAGGGACTGGAAAACTGGCGAGCAGTACTTC.

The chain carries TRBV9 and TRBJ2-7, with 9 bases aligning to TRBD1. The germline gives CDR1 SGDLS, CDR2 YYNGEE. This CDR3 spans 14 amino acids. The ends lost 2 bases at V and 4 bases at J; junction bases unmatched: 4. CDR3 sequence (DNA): TGTGCCAGCAGCGTTACAGGGGGCCATTACGAGCAGTACTTC. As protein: CASSVTGGHYEQYF.

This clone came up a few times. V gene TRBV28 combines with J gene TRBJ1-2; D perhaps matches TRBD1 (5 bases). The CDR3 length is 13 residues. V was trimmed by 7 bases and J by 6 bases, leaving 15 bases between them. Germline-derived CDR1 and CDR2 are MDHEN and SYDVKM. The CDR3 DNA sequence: TGTGCCAGCATCAAAGCACGGGGGGATGGCTACACCTTC. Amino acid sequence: CASIKARGDGYTF.

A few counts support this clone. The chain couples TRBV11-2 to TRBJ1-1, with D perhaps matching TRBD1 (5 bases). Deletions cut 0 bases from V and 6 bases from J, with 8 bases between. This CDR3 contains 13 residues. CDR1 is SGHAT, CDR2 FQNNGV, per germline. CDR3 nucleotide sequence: TGTGCCAGCAGCTTAGAGTTGGGGCCTGAAGCTTTCTTT. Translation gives CASSLELGPEAFF.